One sample yielded the 26 T cell receptor beta chains listed below, sequenced in a study of T cells in Graves' hyperthyroidism and ophthalmopathy. The TCR beta CDR3 regions underwent amplification using RNA transcripts as the source. First-round RT-PCR of the TCR CDR3 relied on the HTBI primer set. TCRdb ran MiXCR on the multiplex PCR reads and lists one entry per CDR3 protein. The sample carries 250,000 to 350,000 distinct CDR3 sequences, 15% to 20% recorded once. Sequencing input: blood. These TCRs come from a man aged 30-40 years with Graves' hyperthyroidism.

The chain joins TRBV15 to TRBJ2-5; 9 bases align to TRBD1. CDR3 length equals 16 residues. The ends lost 4 bases at V and 5 bases at J; junction bases unmatched: 11. The germline V gene encodes CDR1 LNHNV and CDR2 YYDKDF (reference sequence). CDR3 region: CATSISTNRGRETQYF. The DNA for the CDR3 is TGTGCCACCAGCATAAGTACCAACAGGGGGCGGGAGACCCAGTACTTC.

The V call is TRBV20-1, the J call TRBJ2-5; 9 positions match TRBD1. Germline loops: CDR1 DFQATT, CDR2 SNEGSKA (reference sequence). Trimming took 5 bases from V and 5 from J; bases not matched to a gene: 3. CDR3 length equals 12 residues. The CDR3: CSAGDRVETQYF. The CDR3 DNA follows: TGCAGTGCTGGGGACAGGGTGGAGACCCAGTACTTC.

The rearrangement uses TRBV29-1 and TRBJ2-7; 8 bases are a match to TRBD1. CDR1 SQVTM and CDR2 ANQGSEA come from the germline V gene. The CDR3 extends over 12 amino acids. With 6 bases clipped from V and 6 bases from J, the junction kept 7 bases outside the gene matches. CDR3 sequence (DNA): TGCAGCGTCGCGGACAGGGTAGGCGAGCAGTACTTC. This translates into CSVADRVGEQYF.

In its sample, this clonotype was seen a few times. The rearrangement joins TRBV24-1 to TRBJ2-1; 8 bases fit TRBD2. The CDR3 extends over 16 amino acids. Germline V CDR1 and CDR2: KGHDR, SFDVKD. V lost 4 bases to trimming and J lost 8 bases; unmatched junction nucleotides: 12. DNA of the CDR3: TGTGCCACCAGTGACTGGACTAGCCCTAGTTTAGATGAGCAGTTCTTC. Amino acid sequence: CATSDWTSPSLDEQFF.

The chain has TRBV20-1 and TRBJ2-7; a weak D match, TRBD1 (5 bases). Trimming left V 4 bases short and J 3 bases short, with 22 bases between. In germline, CDR1 is DFQATT, CDR2 SNEGSKA (reference sequence). This CDR3 spans 16 amino acids. CDR3 nucleotide sequence: TGCAGTGCTAATCCCAAGGACACGGCGTGGGACTACGAGCAGTACTTC. This codes for CSANPKDTAWDYEQYF.

The V and J genes are TRBV10-1 and TRBJ1-5; possible D gene TRBD1, 6 bases. Germline CDR1 is WNHNN and CDR2 is SYGVQD (reference sequence). CDR3 size: 14 residues. V dropped 6 bases and J dropped 3 bases, with 12 bases sitting between them. CDR3: CASSRTASNQPQHF. Written as DNA, the CDR3 is TGCGCCAGCAGCCGGACAGCCTCCAATCAGCCCCAGCATTTT.

This clonotype was detected once. The chain uses TRBV19 and TRBJ2-3; D not resolved. The germline CDR1 and CDR2 sequences are LNHDA and SQIVND (reference sequence). V was shortened by 7 bases and J by 0 bases, with 11 bases between the two germline ends. The CDR3 has 14 residues. The CDR3 spells CASKSRPSTDTQYF. The CDR3 coding sequence is TGTGCCAGTAAGTCGAGACCTAGCACAGATACGCAGTATTTT.

This sequence joins TRBV29-1 and TRBJ1-6; 7 nucleotides line up with TRBD1. Trimming cost V 4 bases and J 10 bases; bases outside gene matches: 13. The CDR3 is 15 residues long. The germline V gene encodes CDR1 SQVTM and CDR2 ANQGSEA. CDR3 nucleotides: TGCAGCGTTGGTCCTCCGACAGGGACTGGCTCACCCCTCCACTTT. Its protein is CSVGPPTGTGSPLHF.

The table lists this clonotype with a few counts. V gene TRBV19 combines with J gene TRBJ1-4, with D possibly being TRBD1 (5 bases). V gave up 10 bases and J gave up 2 bases, with 17 bases separating them. This CDR3 region has 15 residues. The germline V gene encodes CDR1 LNHDA and CDR2 SQIVND (reference sequence). The CDR3 DNA is TGTGCCACCGGCCTTGCGGGGCGTACTAATGAAAAACTGTTTTTT. Its protein is CATGLAGRTNEKLFF.

This clonotype was recorded at least ten times. The genes are TRBV12-3 or TRBV12-4 and TRBJ1-1, with D perhaps matching TRBD1 (5 bases). The CDR3 has 11 residues. The CDR3 sequence is CASFWDGEAFF. In DNA, the CDR3 is TGTGCTTCCTTTTGGGACGGAGAAGCTTTCTTT.

This clonotype was seen ten or more times. This sequence joins TRBV5-1 and TRBJ2-3; D not resolved. Germline loops: CDR1 SGHRS, CDR2 YFSETQ. This CDR3 comprises 15 residues. The V end was cut by 2 bases, the J end by 0 bases, with 10 bases between. CDR3 loop: CASSFIGGSTDTQYF. In DNA form, the CDR3 reads TGCGCCAGCAGCTTCATTGGCGGTAGCACAGATACGCAGTATTTT.

This clonotype was recorded many times. The V and J genes are TRBV5-1 and TRBJ1-6; a possible D gene is TRBD1 (5 bases). Germline V gives CDR1 SGHRS, CDR2 YFSETQ. The length of the CDR3 is 15 residues. V lost 3 bases, J lost 5 bases, and 12 bases lay in between. The CDR3 DNA reads as TGCGCCAGCAGCTGGAAGACAGTAGATAATTCACCCCTCCACTTT. Its translation: CASSWKTVDNSPLHF.

This chain connects TRBV6-1 to TRBJ1-5; no clear D. Trimming removed 5 bases at V and 5 bases at J, with 16 bases between. The germline CDR1 and CDR2 sequences are MNHNS and SASEGT. The CDR3 consists of 15 residues. For the CDR3, the DNA is TGTGCCAGCAGTCGAACCCCCCGCGCGGATCAGCCCCAGCATTTT. Translated, it gives CASSRTPRADQPQHF.

This clonotype was seen repeatedly, ten times or more. The chain recombines TRBV5-6 with TRBJ2-5, with D possibly matching TRBD2 (6 bases). V was trimmed by 2 bases and J by 3 bases, leaving 11 bases between them. The CDR3 sequence is 14 residues long. The germline gives CDR1 SGHDT, CDR2 YYEEEE. This CDR3 reads CASSLGPGEETQYF. The CDR3 region has the DNA TGTGCCAGCAGCTTAGGTCCGGGGGAAGAGACCCAGTACTTC.

This clonotype has at least ten counts. The genes are TRBV12-3 or TRBV12-4 and TRBJ2-7; a weak D match, TRBD1 (6 bases). The CDR3 is 14 residues long. The V and J ends lost 6 bases and 2 bases respectively, with 14 bases between them. CDR3 nucleotide sequence: TGTGCCAGCAGCCCGGACAGCCCTACCTACGAGCAGTACTTC. Translated, it gives CASSPDSPTYEQYF.

Only a few counts were recorded for this clonotype. The chain uses TRBV20-1 and TRBJ1-2; no clear D. CDR1 DFQATT and CDR2 SNEGSKA come from the germline V gene (reference sequence). This CDR3 region has 16 residues. Trimming left V 0 bases short and J 7 bases short, with 21 bases between. The CDR3 DNA is TGCAGTGCTAGAGAGCATCGCGGCCGGGGAGGATCTGGCTACACCTTC. Translating gives CSAREHRGRGGSGYTF.

The chain links TRBV9 to TRBJ2-3, with D perhaps TRBD2 (7 bases). The V gene lost 1 base and the J gene lost 5 bases, with 20 bases spanning the gap. CDR3 length equals 17 residues. Germline values: CDR1 SGDLS, CDR2 YYNGEE. As DNA, the CDR3 is TGTGCCAGCAGCGTATTACCCTCCCGGGGGGCTGGAGATACGCAGTATTTT. Amino acid sequence: CASSVLPSRGAGDTQYF.

The rearrangement joins TRBV6-1 to TRBJ1-3, with unresolved D. The ends were cut back, 2 bases at V and 2 bases at J, with 4 bases in the middle. From germline, CDR1 is MNHNS and CDR2 SASEGT. This CDR3 contains 13 residues. The CDR3 spells CASSEQPGNTIYF. The CDR3 nucleotides are TGTGCCAGCAGTGAACAGCCTGGAAACACCATATATTTT.

The chain uses TRBV15 and TRBJ1-3; TRBD1 might be the D (5 bases). The CDR3 consists of 13 residues. Germline CDR1 reads LNHNV; CDR2 reads YYDKDF (reference sequence). Trimming left V 5 bases short and J 2 bases short, with 7 bases between. CDR3 sequence reads: CATSGGAGNTIYF. The CDR3 DNA is TGTGCCACCAGCGGAGGGGCTGGAAACACCATATATTTT.

This clonotype was found once. The chain links TRBV5-6 to TRBJ2-3; no clear D. Germline CDR1 SGHDT, CDR2 YYEEEE. Trimming stripped 2 bases from V and 2 bases from J, with 6 bases between. This CDR3 is 13 amino acids long. DNA of the CDR3: TGTGCCAGCAGCTTAGTGATCACAGATACGCAGTATTTT. This sequence encodes CASSLVITDTQYF. The variable domain in full, with the rest retrieved from reference TRBV5-6 and TRBJ2-3, is DAGVTQSPTHLIKTRGQQVTLRCSPKSGHDTVSWYQQALGQGPQFIFQYYEEEERQRGNFPDRFSGHQFPNYSSELNVNALLLGDSALYLCASSLVITDTQYFGPGTRLTVL.

This clonotype appeared many times. The chain is built from TRBV12-3 or TRBV12-4 and TRBJ2-1; no firm D call. The CDR3 loop spans 15 amino acids. Trimming pared 5 bases from V and 0 bases from J, leaving 11 bases between. The CDR3 DNA follows: TGTGCCAGCAGTCAAACTCAAACCTCCTACAATGAGCAGTTCTTC. Translation: CASSQTQTSYNEQFF.

A word on this clonotype: A much bigger clone sits one base away, suggesting this may be a read error. This rearrangement joins TRBV12-3 or TRBV12-4 to TRBJ2-1, with D unresolved. The ends were cut back, 7 bases at V and 9 bases at J, with 13 bases in the middle. The CDR3 sequence is 12 residues long. The CDR3 sequence is CASIYSPSEQFF. CDR3 bases: TGTGCCAGCATCTACTCCCCTAGTGAGCAGTTCTTC.

In this sample, this clonotype turned up a few times. This chain links TRBV19 with TRBJ2-3; no clear D gene. Trimming left V 5 bases short and J 2 bases short, with 11 bases between. Looked up from germline, CDR1 is LNHDA and CDR2 is SQIVND (reference sequence). The CDR3 loop spans 14 amino acids. The CDR3 DNA follows: TGTGCCAGTAGTCCTGAACTGGCCACAGATACGCAGTATTTT. As protein: CASSPELATDTQYF.

This clonotype was observed at least ten times. The rearrangement joins TRBV20-1 to TRBJ2-2; the match to TRBD2 covers 7 bases. The CDR3 consists of 16 residues. The germline V gene has CDR1 DFQATT and CDR2 SNEGSKA (reference sequence). V dropped 2 bases and J dropped 6; count of bases not matched to a gene: 12. CDR3 in amino acids: CSARPPASGRSGELFF. CDR3 bases: TGCAGTGCTAGACCCCCGGCTAGCGGTCGTTCCGGGGAGCTGTTTTTT.

At least ten counts were recorded for this clonotype. This chain links TRBV10-3 with TRBJ1-1; possible D gene TRBD1, 6 bases. Germline CDR1 and CDR2: ENHRY and SYGVKD. The CDR3 sequence is 15 residues long. Between the trimmed V and J ends, which lost 2 bases and 0 bases, there was a span of 10 bases. Written as DNA, the CDR3 is TGTGCCATCAGTGAGGGGCAGGGGTTGAACACTGAAGCTTTCTTT. Its translation: CAISEGQGLNTEAFF.

Many counts were recorded for this clonotype. The CDR3 region has the DNA TGCAGTGCTATTAATATTGTGGAGCAGTTCTTC. It encodes CSAINIVEQFF. This chain joins TRBV20-1 and TRBJ2-1; D not resolved. CDR1 is DFQATT, CDR2 SNEGSKA, per germline (reference sequence). The CDR3 consists of 11 residues. V lost 4 bases, J lost 10 bases, and 11 bases lay in between.